A single sample gave rise to the 29 T cell receptor beta chains below, sequenced in a study of T cell changes during pregnancy in multiple sclerosis. TCRdb's copy holds only in-frame clones and misses some; the assay was immunoSEQ multiplex PCR. The sample includes tens of thousands of clones, about 92% of them seen just once. The material was CD4+ T cells from peripheral blood mononuclear cells, obtained after pregnancy. The receptors here all came from a female donor with multiple sclerosis, enrolled in a pregnancy study.

The gene calls are TRBV4-3 and TRBJ2-3; TRBD2 matches 9 bases. The CDR3 totals 16 residues. Germline V lookup: CDR1 LGHNA, CDR2 YSLEER. The J segment lost 0 bases and the V segment lost 1 base, leaving 2 bases of the junction unmatched. This CDR3 is CASSQVAGASTDTQYF. The CDR3, as DNA: TGCGCCAGCAGCCAAGTAGCGGGGGCTAGCACAGATACGCAGTATTTT.

The CDR3 is CASSLGTTSSGNTIYF. The CDR3, as DNA: TGCGCCAGCAGCTTAGGGACAACAAGCTCTGGAAACACCATATATTTT. This sequence joins TRBV5-1 and TRBJ1-3, with D perhaps matching TRBD1 (6 bases). Germline V gene sequence: CDR1 SGHRS, CDR2 YFSETQ. Between the trimmed V and J ends, which lost 2 bases and 0 bases, there was a span of 12 bases. This CDR3 is 16 amino acids long.

The CDR3 sequence: CASSLTSVQETQYF. In DNA, the CDR3 is TGCGCCAGCAGCCTTACTAGCGTCCAAGAGACCCAGTACTTC. The V and J genes are TRBV4-1 and TRBJ2-5; TRBD2 matches 7 bases. The CDR3 length is 14 residues. The V gene end was trimmed by 4 bases and the J gene end by 1 base; junction bases not matched to a gene: 3. CDR1 is MGHRA and CDR2 is YSYEKL in the germline V gene.

The chain combines TRBV7-2 with TRBJ2-5; 8 bases map to TRBD2. There are 16 residues in the CDR3. Trimming at V came to 2 bases and at J to 1 base, leaving 6 bases not matched to a gene. Germline values: CDR1 SGHTA, CDR2 FQGNSA. The CDR3 loop is CASSLTAGGLQETQYF. Here the CDR3 DNA reads TGTGCCAGCAGCTTAACGGCGGGGGGCCTCCAAGAGACCCAGTACTTC.

The V call is TRBV25-1, the J call TRBJ2-7, with D perhaps TRBD2 (6 bases). This CDR3 is 18 amino acids long. The germline gives CDR1 MGHDK, CDR2 SYGVNS. V dropped 6 bases and J dropped 1 base, with 25 bases sitting between them. The CDR3 DNA reads TGTGCCAGCAGGACATGGGACTGCCTGAAGCTTAGGTCCTACGAGCAGTACTTC. It is translated as CASRTWDCLKLRSYEQYF.

The chain uses TRBV6-1 and TRBJ1-2; 10 nucleotides align to TRBD1. Germline V gene data show CDR1 as MNHNS and CDR2 as SASEGT. J gave up 4 bases and V 7 bases, and 9 bases lay outside the gene matches. The CDR3 spans 15 residues. CDR3 in amino acids: CASKPGQGPVYGYTF. In DNA, the CDR3 is TGTGCCAGCAAGCCGGGACAGGGGCCCGTCTATGGCTACACCTTC.

This clone was seen once. The rearrangement uses TRBV7-9 and TRBJ1-1; D perhaps matches TRBD1 (5 bases). The CDR3 extends over 11 amino acids. The V gene lost 5 bases and the J gene lost 10 bases, with 11 bases spanning the gap. Germline V CDR1 and CDR2: SEHNR, FQNEAQ (reference sequence). The CDR3 reads CASSTRRGAFF. CDR3 DNA sequence: TGTGCCAGCAGCACCCGGAGGGGAGCTTTCTTT.

In its sample, this clone was seen once. V is TRBV6-5 and J is TRBJ2-3; 8 nucleotides align to TRBD2. Trimming cost V 0 bases and J 4 bases; bases outside gene matches: 6. There are 16 residues in the CDR3. Germline V CDR1 and CDR2: MNHEY, SVGAGI. The chain's CDR3 is CASSYSDRLASDTQYF. CDR3 DNA sequence: TGTGCCAGCAGTTACTCGGACCGACTAGCGTCAGATACGCAGTATTTT.

CDR3 sequence: CASSPIGSSGNTIYF. CDR3 in DNA: TGCGCCAGCAGCCCGATCGGGAGCTCTGGAAACACCATATATTTT. The V call is TRBV4-3, the J call TRBJ1-3; D call uncertain. V was cut by 4 bases and J by 0 bases, with 10 bases left in between. The CDR3 spans 15 residues. Germline V gene data show CDR1 as LGHNA and CDR2 as YSLEER.

The chain is built from TRBV11-3 and TRBJ2-2; a possible D gene is TRBD1 (6 bases). V was shortened by 3 bases and J by 0 bases, with 11 bases between the two germline ends. CDR3 length equals 16 residues. Per germline, CDR1 SGHNT and CDR2 YENEEA. CDR3 DNA: TGTGCCAGCAGCTTGGACAGAAGACCGAACACCGGGGAGCTGTTTTTT. Residues: CASSLDRRPNTGELFF. Using reference TRBV11-3 and TRBJ2-2 for the parts outside the CDR3, the full variable domain is EAGVVQSPRYKIIEKKQPVAFWCNPISGHNTLYWYLQNLGQGPELLIRYENEEAVDDSQLPKDRFSAERLKGVDSTLKIQPAELGDSAVYLCASSLDRRPNTGELFFGEGSRLTVL.

The CDR3 region is CASSLRDSGGEQYF. CDR3 nucleotides: TGTGCCAGCTCACTCCGGGACTCAGGGGGCGAGCAGTACTTC. The gene calls are TRBV18 and TRBJ2-5; D might be TRBD1 (7 bases). The J call may be incorrect, as the DNA end agrees better with TRBJ2-7. CDR1 KGHSH and CDR2 LQKENI come from the germline V gene. The CDR3 contains 14 residues.

CDR3 residues: CASSLRFRAGGLLSTDTQYF. In DNA form, the CDR3 reads TGTGCCAGCAGTTTAAGGTTCCGGGCAGGGGGCCTTCTAAGCACAGATACGCAGTATTTT. V is TRBV27 and J is TRBJ2-3; TRBD1 matches 8 bases. This CDR3 contains 20 residues. Germline loops: CDR1 MNHEY, CDR2 SMNVEV (reference sequence). J lost 0 bases, V lost 2 bases, and 16 bases had no gene match.

Regarding this clone: The same CDR3 can be traced to other DNA sequences in this sample. This chain links TRBV5-1 with TRBJ1-5; weak D call: TRBD1 (6 bases). Trimming shortened V by 1 base and J by 2 bases, and 10 bases separated the two germline ends. CDR1 and CDR2 from the germline V gene are SGHRS and YFSETQ. The CDR3 is 15 amino acids. CDR3 in DNA: TGCGCCAGCAGCTTGTCAGGGGTGCGCAATCAGCCCCAGCATTTT. Its protein is CASSLSGVRNQPQHF.

V usage is TRBV7-6 and J usage is TRBJ1-4; D is unclear. Germline lookup yields CDR1 SGHVS and CDR2 FNYEAQ. V dropped 3 bases and J dropped 10 bases, with 12 bases sitting between them. This CDR3 is built from 13 residues. The CDR3 DNA reads as TGTGCCAGCAGCTTTAGGCGGTCCGTAAAACTGTTTTTT. It yields the protein CASSFRRSVKLFF.

The sample holds one count of this clone. This CDR3 reads CATSSGTSGGETQYF. As DNA, the CDR3 is TGTGCCACCAGCAGTGGGACTAGCGGGGGAGAGACCCAGTACTTC. This rearrangement joins TRBV15 to TRBJ2-5; 14 bases line up with TRBD2. The germline V gene has CDR1 LNHNV and CDR2 YYDKDF (reference sequence). V shed 3 bases and J 4 bases; nucleotides not matched to a gene: 1. The CDR3 loop spans 15 amino acids. The full variable domain, with the rest looked up from reference TRBV15 and TRBJ2-5, is DAMVIQNPRYQVTQFGKPVTLSCSQTLNHNVMYWYQQKSSQAPKLLFHYYDKDFNNEADTPDNFQSRRPNTSFCFLDIRSPGLGDTAMYLCATSSGTSGGETQYFGPGTRLLVL.

The V gene is TRBV11-2, the J gene TRBJ1-6; D uncertain. Per germline, CDR1 SGHAT and CDR2 FQNNGV. The CDR3 loop spans 16 amino acids. V dropped 5 bases and J dropped 0 bases, with 11 bases sitting between them. The DNA of the CDR3 is TGTGCCAGCAGCACGGGTCCTAACTCCTATAATTCACCCCTCCACTTT. This encodes CASSTGPNSYNSPLHF.

By frequency in the sample, this clone is medium-sized (0.01 to 0.1%). The V gene is TRBV18, the J gene TRBJ2-3; D not resolved. Germline V CDR1 and CDR2: KGHSH, LQKENI. V was trimmed by 4 bases and J by 0 bases, leaving 11 bases between them. CDR3 length: 15 amino acids. CDR3: CASSRIGTSTDTQYF. In DNA, the CDR3 is TGTGCCAGCTCACGAATCGGTACTAGCACAGATACGCAGTATTTT.

The J gene is TRBJ2-2, the V gene TRBV7-7; 7 positions agree with TRBD1. CDR1 and CDR2 (germline): SSHAT, FNYEAQ (reference sequence). The CDR3 contains 21 residues. Trimming cost V 5 bases and J 4 bases; bases outside gene matches: 25. The CDR3 sequence: CASSSEDHRGFRNIFTGELFF. The CDR3 DNA is TGTGCCAGCAGCAGTGAAGACCACAGGGGTTTCAGAAACATATTCACCGGGGAGCTGTTTTTT.

The J gene is TRBJ2-7, the V gene TRBV7-2; tentative D call: TRBD2 (6 bases). Trimming took off 1 base at V and 2 bases at J, with 18 bases between the two ends. Germline assignment: CDR1 SGHTA and CDR2 FQGNSA. The CDR3 spans 17 residues. The CDR3 sequence: CASSLDGGIWGAYEQYF. DNA for the CDR3: TGTGCCAGCAGCTTAGATGGGGGTATCTGGGGGGCCTACGAGCAGTACTTC. Combining the CDR3 with reference TRBV7-2 and TRBJ2-7 gives the whole variable domain GAGVSQSPSNKVTEKGKDVELRCDPISGHTALYWYRQSLGQGLEFLIYFQGNSAPDKSGLPSDRFSAERTGGSVSTLTIQRTQQEDSAVYLCASSLDGGIWGAYEQYFGPGTRLTVT.

The V gene is TRBV4-2, the J gene TRBJ2-1, with 7 bases fitting TRBD2. J gave up 7 bases and V 1 base, and 10 bases lay outside the gene matches. Germline V gene sequence: CDR1 LGHNA, CDR2 YNFKEQ. This CDR3 comprises 16 residues. CDR3 protein: CASSQAAGEGRNEQFF. In DNA, the CDR3 is TGTGCCAGCAGCCAAGCGGCGGGAGAGGGACGGAATGAGCAGTTCTTC.

The gene calls are TRBV6-5 and TRBJ2-1; 10 bases match TRBD1. V was clipped by 6 bases and J by 8 bases; unmatched bases: 4. Germline assignment: CDR1 MNHEY and CDR2 SVGAGI. The CDR3 contains 13 residues. The CDR3 is CASSPDRGDEQFF. The CDR3, as DNA: TGTGCCAGCAGCCCGGACAGGGGGGATGAGCAGTTCTTC.

This clone was found once. The rearrangement links TRBV27 to TRBJ1-3; weak D call: TRBD1 (5 bases). The CDR3 totals 13 residues. The V gene's germline CDR1 is MNHEY and CDR2 SMNVEV (reference sequence). V was shortened by 5 bases and J by 4 bases, with 9 bases between the two germline ends. CDR3 region: CASSRQKGNTIYF. The DNA for the CDR3 is TGTGCCAGCAGTCGACAGAAAGGAAACACCATATATTTT.

The rearrangement joins TRBV30 to TRBJ1-5; D call uncertain. CDR3 length: 12 amino acids. CDR1 is GTSNPN and CDR2 is SVGIG in the germline V gene (reference sequence). V was trimmed by 1 base and J by 5 bases, leaving 6 bases between them. CDR3 sequence: CAWSGGDQPQHF. CDR3 nucleotide sequence: TGTGCCTGGAGTGGGGGAGATCAGCCCCAGCATTTT.

The rearrangement joins TRBV19 to TRBJ1-3; D unresolved. V lost 6 bases, J lost 0 bases, and 9 bases lay in between. This CDR3 is built from 14 residues. Germline-derived CDR1 and CDR2 are LNHDA and SQIVND (reference sequence). CDR3 coding DNA: TGTGCCAGTAGCGGAGGCTCCTCTGGAAACACCATATATTTT. Residues: CASSGGSSGNTIYF.

The chain joins TRBV5-6 to TRBJ2-5, with 8 nucleotides matching TRBD2. Judging by the DNA end, TRBJ2-7 fits better; the J call may be wrong. CDR3 size: 19 residues. Germline CDR1 SGHDT, CDR2 YYEEEE. CDR3: CASREGFYVTGGNTYEQYF. The CDR3 DNA follows: TGTGCCAGCCGGGAGGGGTTTTACGTGACAGGCGGTAATACCTACGAGCAGTACTTC.

This chain joins TRBV30 and TRBJ2-5; no definite D call. The CDR3 has 11 residues. Germline V gene sequence: CDR1 GTSNPN, CDR2 SVGIG (reference sequence). Trimming stripped 0 bases from V and 5 bases from J, with 4 bases between. CDR3 in amino acids: CAWSVGETQYF. The CDR3 DNA follows: TGTGCCTGGAGTGTCGGGGAGACCCAGTACTTC.

This chain joins TRBV30 and TRBJ1-1; 9 positions agree with TRBD1. In germline, CDR1 is GTSNPN, CDR2 SVGIG (reference sequence). The CDR3 extends over 14 amino acids. V gave up 8 bases and J gave up 0 bases; unmatched junction bases: 7. In DNA, the CDR3 is TGTGCCGGGACAGGGCCCCTTTTGAACACTGAAGCTTTCTTT. Amino acids: CAGTGPLLNTEAFF.

The V and J genes are TRBV4-1 and TRBJ2-3; 10 bases are a match to TRBD2. Losses at the gene ends were 0 bases for V and 0 bases for J; bases not matched to a gene: 12. Germline V gives CDR1 MGHRA, CDR2 YSYEKL. CDR3 length: 20 residues. The CDR3 coding sequence is TGCGCCAGCAGCCAAGACCAAGATAGCGGGGGGTCAGTTAGCACAGATACGCAGTATTTT. Translation gives CASSQDQDSGGSVSTDTQYF.

This chain links TRBV5-1 with TRBJ2-1; D perhaps matches TRBD2 (5 bases). With 4 bases removed from V and 8 bases from J, the gap between germline ends came to 10 bases. This CDR3 comprises 12 residues. Looked up from germline, CDR1 is SGHRS and CDR2 is YFSETQ. The chain's CDR3 is CASSTGSYEQFF. Written as DNA, the CDR3 is TGCGCCAGCAGCACGGGAAGCTATGAGCAGTTCTTC.